This is a list of T cell receptor beta chains from one sample in a study of blood T cell repertoires in COVID-19. The data were produced by immunoSEQ multiplex PCR, yet TCRdb's version contains in-frame clones alone and is incomplete. Seen here are approximately 200,000 clones, more than 75% observed once, and the top ten hold over 2.5%. The sample taken for sequencing was peripheral blood. These receptors all come from a man between 50 and 59 years old who had recovered from COVID-19. Each CDR3 is given with its conserved first and last residue. D genes are given only for firm matches. Clone sizes are given selectively: once, few, many, or a class where the clone is expanded.

d_call,j_call,v_call,clone_size,cdr3_nt,cdr3_aa
TRBD1,TRBJ1-5,TRBV6-6,.,TGTGCCAGCAGTAAGGACAGGATTAGCAATCAGCCCCAGCATTTT,CASSKDRISNQPQHF
TRBD1,TRBJ1-2,TRBV28,.,TGTGCCAGCAGTGCGGACAGGGTTTCTTTCTACACCTTC,CASSADRVSFYTF
TRBD1,TRBJ1-1,TRBV5-1,.,TGCGCCAGCAGCTGGCGACAGGGAGGCTCTGAAGCTTTCTTT,CASSWRQGGSEAFF
TRBD1,TRBJ2-7,TRBV10-3,.,TGTGCCATCAGTGGGGACAGGCCCAACTACGAGCAGTACTTC,CAISGDRPNYEQYF
.,TRBJ1-2,TRBV3-1/TRBV3-2,once,TGTGCCAGCAGCCAAGATTCTCGGCCAGCTAGCTATGGCTACACCTTC,CASSQDSRPASYGYTF
TRBD1,TRBJ2-7,TRBV11-2,few,TGTGCCAGCAGCTACCGGGACAGGGTCCCTGCCGAGCAGTACTTC,CASSYRDRVPAEQYF
TRBD1,TRBJ2-2,TRBV29-1,once,TGCAGCGTTGTGAAGGGGGCAGGGGCTAACACCGGGGAGCTGTTTTTT,CSVVKGAGANTGELFF
TRBD1,TRBJ1-2,TRBV7-2,.,TGTGCCAGCAGCCAGTACAGGGGTATTCGTGGCTACACCTTC,CASSQYRGIRGYTF
TRBD2,TRBJ2-1,TRBV19,.,TGTGCCAGTAGTATGGGCGGGAGCAACAATGAGCAGTTCTTC,CASSMGGSNNEQFF
.,TRBJ1-1,TRBV27,.,TGTGCCAGCAAGTTCGGGACCGCGGGGATGAACACTGAAGCTTTCTTT,CASKFGTAGMNTEAFF
TRBD1,TRBJ1-5,TRBV6-5,once,TGTGCCAGCAGTTACACAGGGGGCAATCAGCCCCAGCATTTT,CASSYTGGNQPQHF
TRBD2,TRBJ2-3,TRBV7-9,once,TGTGCCAGCAGCTCTTCGGGACTAGCGGGGGCCGGGGCAGATACGCAGTATTTT,CASSSSGLAGAGADTQYF
.,TRBJ1-1,TRBV19,.,TGTGCCAGTAAACCAGGGCATCGTATTATGAACACTGAAGCTTTCTTT,CASKPGHRIMNTEAFF
TRBD2,TRBJ2-3,TRBV5-4,.,TGTGCCAGCAGTTATAAGCGGGAAACCACAGATACGCAGTATTTT,CASSYKRETTDTQYF
.,TRBJ1-5,TRBV19,.,TGTGCCAGTAGTATCTTCGGACAAAATCAGCCCCAGCATTTT,CASSIFGQNQPQHF
TRBD2,TRBJ2-1,TRBV18,.,TGTGCCAGCTCACCACCGGGACTAGCGGGAGTAAATGAGCAGTTCTTC,CASSPPGLAGVNEQFF
.,TRBJ2-7,TRBV2,.,TGTGCCAGTAGCGCGGGACGGACCTACGAGCAGTACTTC,CASSAGRTYEQYF
TRBD2,TRBJ2-5,TRBV2,.,TGTGCCAGCAGTGAACAGGGGACTAGTAGAGAGACCCAGTACTTC,CASSEQGTSRETQYF
.,TRBJ2-7,TRBV2,.,TGTGCCAGCAAGAGACTGACAGGATCCTACGAGCAGTACTTC,CASKRLTGSYEQYF
TRBD2,TRBJ2-7,TRBV2,.,TGTGCCAGCGAACTAGCGGGAGGCCGATACGAGCAGTACTTC,CASELAGGRYEQYF
.,TRBJ1-5,TRBV21-1,.,TGTGCCAGCACCCAGACAGGGAATCAGCCCCAGCATTTT,CASTQTGNQPQHF
TRBD2,TRBJ2-5,TRBV3-1/TRBV3-2,.,TGTGCCAGCAGCCAAGATGGCACTAGCGTCGAGACCCAGTACTTC,CASSQDGTSVETQYF
.,TRBJ2-6,TRBV27,.,TGTGCCAGCAGTTTATGGGGAGGCGGGAAGAGCTCTGGGGCCAACGTCCTGACTTTC,CASSLWGGGKSSGANVLTF
.,TRBJ2-3,TRBV20-1,.,TGCAGTGCTAGCTTCGAGGGGACACAGTATTTT,CSASFEGTQYF
.,TRBJ1-6,TRBV28,few,TGTGCCAGCAGTTTCGGGACACATAATAATTCACCCCTCCACTTT,CASSFGTHNNSPLHF
TRBD1,TRBJ1-5,TRBV2,.,TGTGCCAGCAGCGGACAGGGAGGCGGTCAGCCCCAGCATTTT,CASSGQGGGQPQHF
.,TRBJ2-1,TRBV19,.,TGTGCCAGCGGGAGCCAGTATGAGCAGTTCTTC,CASGSQYEQFF
TRBD2,TRBJ2-3,TRBV6-5,.,TGTGCCAGCAGTCGACTAGCAACAGATACGCAGTATTTT,CASSRLATDTQYF
.,TRBJ1-2,TRBV27,.,TGTGCCAGCAGTTTAAGGCAGGGCCTTGGGGGCTACACCTTC,CASSLRQGLGGYTF
TRBD1,TRBJ2-3,TRBV5-1,.,TGCGCCAGCAGAAGGCAGGGGGCAGATACGCAGTATTTT,CASRRQGADTQYF
.,TRBJ1-2,TRBV27,.,TGTGCCAGCAGTTTAATTCCTCTGGGCGGGATGGATGGCTACACCTTC,CASSLIPLGGMDGYTF
.,TRBJ2-7,TRBV30,.,TGTGCCTGGAGTCGGGAGCTCAGGGGGGAGCAGTACTTC,CAWSRELRGEQYF
TRBD1,TRBJ1-1,TRBV27,few,TGTGCCAGCAGTTCACGGACAGGCGTGCCGAACACTGAAGCTTTCTTT,CASSSRTGVPNTEAFF
.,TRBJ1-1,TRBV12-3/TRBV12-4,.,TGTGCCAGCAGTATAGGACTGCGGACTGAAGCTTTCTTT,CASSIGLRTEAFF
.,TRBJ2-1,TRBV14,.,TGTGCCAGCAGCCAAGAGAGGCTAGCTGGGAATGAGCAGTTCTTC,CASSQERLAGNEQFF
TRBD2,TRBJ2-1,TRBV28,.,TGTGCCAGCAGTCCGATAGCAGGACTAGTCTACAATGAGCAGTTCTTC,CASSPIAGLVYNEQFF
.,TRBJ1-1,TRBV4-1,.,TGCGCCAGCAGCCAAGAAGGAGCTCAGGGAGAAGCTTTCTTT,CASSQEGAQGEAFF
.,TRBJ2-3,TRBV13,.,TGTGCCAGCAGCTCCCGGCGGCTAGCTGCAGATACGCAGTATTTT,CASSSRRLAADTQYF
.,TRBJ2-7,TRBV2,.,TGTGCCAGCAGAGATACCGGGACACCTGTTTACGAGCAGTACTTC,CASRDTGTPVYEQYF
TRBD2,TRBJ2-1,TRBV5-1,once,TGCGCCAGCAGCTTGGTAGCGGGATCCTACAATGAGCAGTTCTTC,CASSLVAGSYNEQFF
TRBD1,TRBJ2-7,TRBV18,.,TGTGCCAGCTCACCACTTGAGGGACAGGTGTCCTACGAGCAGTACTTC,CASSPLEGQVSYEQYF
.,TRBJ2-3,TRBV4-1,.,TGCGCCAGCAGCCAGACTCCTACCTCCACAGATACGCAGTATTTT,CASSQTPTSTDTQYF
TRBD1,TRBJ2-6,TRBV19,.,TGTGCCAGTAGTATAGGAGGCCGGACAGGGGCTTCTGGGGCCAACGTCCTGACTTTC,CASSIGGRTGASGANVLTF
TRBD2,TRBJ2-5,TRBV19,.,TGTGCCAGTAGTATAGCTAGCGGGCCCCAAGAGACCCAGTACTTC,CASSIASGPQETQYF
.,TRBJ2-7,TRBV30,.,TGTGCCTGGAGTGCTGACAGAGACTACGAGCAGTACTTC,CAWSADRDYEQYF
TRBD1,TRBJ1-5,TRBV28,.,TGTGCCAGCAGTTCGCCCGGGACAGGGAGTCGTTTTAGCAATCAGCCCCAGCATTTT,CASSSPGTGSRFSNQPQHF
TRBD2,TRBJ2-7,TRBV18,once,TGTGCCAGCTCACCAGGGAGGGCCAACGAGCAGTACTTC,CASSPGRANEQYF
TRBD2,TRBJ2-1,TRBV18,once,TGTGCCAGCTCACCTGATTTGGCTAGCGGTACGAATGAGCAGTTCTTC,CASSPDLASGTNEQFF
.,TRBJ2-7,TRBV19,.,TGTGCCAGTAGTAAAGCAGGCGTCCGCTCCTACGAGCAGTACTTC,CASSKAGVRSYEQYF
.,TRBJ1-4,TRBV5-1,.,TGCGCCAGCAGCTTGGACCGGGTCCCCTTAACTAATGAAAAACTGTTTTTT,CASSLDRVPLTNEKLFF
TRBD1,TRBJ2-7,TRBV28,.,TGTGCCAGCAGTCGACCGGGACAGGGGGCTATGGAGCAGTACTTC,CASSRPGQGAMEQYF
.,TRBJ1-1,TRBV28,.,TGTGCCAGCAGTTTATTTGGGGGCGCGAACACTGAAGCTTTCTTT,CASSLFGGANTEAFF
.,TRBJ2-2,TRBV6-5,.,TGTGCCAGCAGTTACTCGAGGGGGGAGCTGTTTTTT,CASSYSRGELFF
.,TRBJ2-1,TRBV14,.,TGTGCCAGCAGCCAAGATCTGCCCGGATACAGCTCCTACAATGAGCAGTTCTTC,CASSQDLPGYSSYNEQFF
.,TRBJ2-3,TRBV7-9,few,TGTGCCAGCAGCTCCGTAGCGGACTTCACAGATACGCAGTATTTT,CASSSVADFTDTQYF
.,TRBJ1-6,TRBV7-9,.,TGTGCCAGCAGCCCGGATTCACCCCTCCACTTT,CASSPDSPLHF
.,TRBJ1-6,TRBV7-8,.,TGTGCCAGCAGCTTAGCCGAAAGGGGCAGACCCTTCTCCTATAATTCACCCCTCCACTTT,CASSLAERGRPFSYNSPLHF
.,TRBJ2-7,TRBV28,.,TGTGCCAGCAGTTTATCCCGCGAGCAGTACTTC,CASSLSREQYF